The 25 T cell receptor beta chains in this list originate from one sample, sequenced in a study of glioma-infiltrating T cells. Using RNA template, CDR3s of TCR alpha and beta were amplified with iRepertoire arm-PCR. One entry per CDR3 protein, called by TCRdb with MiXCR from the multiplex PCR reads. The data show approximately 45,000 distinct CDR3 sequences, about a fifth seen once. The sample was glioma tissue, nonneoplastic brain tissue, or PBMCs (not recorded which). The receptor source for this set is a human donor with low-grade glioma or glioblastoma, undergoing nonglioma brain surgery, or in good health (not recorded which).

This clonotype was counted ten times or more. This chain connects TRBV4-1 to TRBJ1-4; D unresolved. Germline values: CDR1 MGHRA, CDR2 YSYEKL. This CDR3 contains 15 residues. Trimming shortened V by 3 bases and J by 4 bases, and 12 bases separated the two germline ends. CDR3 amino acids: CASSQRAAYNEKLFF. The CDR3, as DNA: TGCGCCAGCAGCCAGAGGGCAGCCTATAATGAAAAACTGTTTTTT.

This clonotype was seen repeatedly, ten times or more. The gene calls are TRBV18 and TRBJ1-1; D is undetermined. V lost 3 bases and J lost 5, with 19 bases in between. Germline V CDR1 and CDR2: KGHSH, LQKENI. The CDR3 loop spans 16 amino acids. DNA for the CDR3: TGTGCCAGCTCACCCACTACCAAAAAGGGAGGGACTGAAGCTTTCTTT. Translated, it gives CASSPTTKKGGTEAFF.

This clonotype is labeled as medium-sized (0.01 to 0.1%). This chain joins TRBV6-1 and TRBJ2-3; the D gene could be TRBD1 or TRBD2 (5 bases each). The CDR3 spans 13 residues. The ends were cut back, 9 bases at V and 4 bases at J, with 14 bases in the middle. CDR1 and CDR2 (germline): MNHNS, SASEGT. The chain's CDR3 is CASWGLVADTQYF. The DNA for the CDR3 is TGTGCCAGTTGGGGGTTAGTCGCAGATACGCAGTATTTT.

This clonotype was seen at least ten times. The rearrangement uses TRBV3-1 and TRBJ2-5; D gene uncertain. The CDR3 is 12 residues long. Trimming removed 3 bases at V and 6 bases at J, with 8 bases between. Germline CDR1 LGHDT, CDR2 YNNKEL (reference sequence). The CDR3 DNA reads TGTGCCAGCAGCCAGATCTTCCAGACCCAGTACTTC. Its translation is CASSQIFQTQYF.

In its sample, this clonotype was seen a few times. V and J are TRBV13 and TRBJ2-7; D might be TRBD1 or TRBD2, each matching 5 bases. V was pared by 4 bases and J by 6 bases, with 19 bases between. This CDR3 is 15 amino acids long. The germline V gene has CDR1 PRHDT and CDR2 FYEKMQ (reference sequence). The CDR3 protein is CASSSNGLTGTEQYF. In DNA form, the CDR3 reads TGTGCCAGCAGCTCGAACGGTCTAACCGGGACCGAGCAGTACTTC.

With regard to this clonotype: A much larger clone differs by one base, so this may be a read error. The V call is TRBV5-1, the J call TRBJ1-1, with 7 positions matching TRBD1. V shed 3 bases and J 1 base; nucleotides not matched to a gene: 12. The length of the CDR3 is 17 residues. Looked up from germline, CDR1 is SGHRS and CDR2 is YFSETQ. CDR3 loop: CASSSDRRQGTNTEAFF. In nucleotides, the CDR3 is TGCGCCAGCAGCTCGGACCGTCGACAGGGTACGAACACTGAAGCTTTCTTT.

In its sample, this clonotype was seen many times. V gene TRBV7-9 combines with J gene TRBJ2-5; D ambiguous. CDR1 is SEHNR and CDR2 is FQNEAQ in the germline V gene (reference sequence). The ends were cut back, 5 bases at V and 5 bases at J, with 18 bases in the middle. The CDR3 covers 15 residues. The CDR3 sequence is CASSPSNTVEETQYF. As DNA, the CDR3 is TGTGCCAGCAGCCCAAGTAACACGGTGGAGGAGACCCAGTACTTC. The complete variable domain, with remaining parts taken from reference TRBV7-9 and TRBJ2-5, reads DTGVSQNPRHKITKRGQNVTFRCDPISEHNRLYWYRQTLGQGPEFLTYFQNEAQLEKSRLLSDRFSAERPKGSFSTLEIQRTEQGDSAMYLCASSPSNTVEETQYFGPGTRLLVL.

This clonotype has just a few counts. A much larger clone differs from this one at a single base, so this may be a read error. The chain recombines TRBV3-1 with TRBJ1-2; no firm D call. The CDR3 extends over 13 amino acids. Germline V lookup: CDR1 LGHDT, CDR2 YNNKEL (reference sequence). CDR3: CASSQRNLYGYAF. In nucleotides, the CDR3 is TGTGCCAGCAGCCAGCGGAACCTCTATGGCTACGCCTTC.

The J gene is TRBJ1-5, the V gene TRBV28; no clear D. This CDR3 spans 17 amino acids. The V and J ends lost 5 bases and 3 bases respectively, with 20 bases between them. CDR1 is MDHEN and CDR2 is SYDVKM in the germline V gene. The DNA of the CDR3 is TGTGCCAGCAGTCCGCCCACTGGCCTATGGGACAATCAGCCCCAGCATTTT. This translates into CASSPPTGLWDNQPQHF.

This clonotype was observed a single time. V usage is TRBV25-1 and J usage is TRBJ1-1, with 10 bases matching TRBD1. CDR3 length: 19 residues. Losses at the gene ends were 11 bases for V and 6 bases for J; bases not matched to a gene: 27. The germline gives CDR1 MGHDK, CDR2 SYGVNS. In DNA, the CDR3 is TGTGCCGGCGGCACCGGGACAGGGGTCATAGTGGGGCCCTACGCTGAAGCTTTCTTT. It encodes CAGGTGTGVIVGPYAEAFF.

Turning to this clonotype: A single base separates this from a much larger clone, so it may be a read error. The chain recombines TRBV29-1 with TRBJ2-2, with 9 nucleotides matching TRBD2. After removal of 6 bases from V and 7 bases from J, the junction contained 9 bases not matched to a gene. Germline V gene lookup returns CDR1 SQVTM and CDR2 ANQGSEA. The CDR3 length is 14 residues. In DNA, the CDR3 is TGCAGCGTGAGCCGCGGGAGGGGCCACGGGGAGCTGTTTTTT. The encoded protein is CSVSRGRGHGELFF.

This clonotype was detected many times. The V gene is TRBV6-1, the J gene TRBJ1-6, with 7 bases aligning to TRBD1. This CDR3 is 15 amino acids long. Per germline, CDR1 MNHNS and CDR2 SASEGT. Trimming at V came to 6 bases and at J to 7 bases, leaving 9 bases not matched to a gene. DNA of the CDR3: TGTGCCAGCAGGCACACCGGGACAGACAATTCACCCCTCCACTTT. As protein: CASRHTGTDNSPLHF.

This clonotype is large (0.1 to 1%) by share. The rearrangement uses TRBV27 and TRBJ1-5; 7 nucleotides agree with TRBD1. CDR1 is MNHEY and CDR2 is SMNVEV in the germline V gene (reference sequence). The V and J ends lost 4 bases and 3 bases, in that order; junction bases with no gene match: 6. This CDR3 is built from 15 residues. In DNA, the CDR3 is TGTGCCAGCAGTTCAGGGACAGCTACCAATCAGCCCCAGCATTTT. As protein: CASSSGTATNQPQHF.

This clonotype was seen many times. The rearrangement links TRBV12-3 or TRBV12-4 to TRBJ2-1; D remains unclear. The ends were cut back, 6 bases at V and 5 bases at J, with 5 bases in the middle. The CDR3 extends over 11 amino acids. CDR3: CASSYNNEQFF. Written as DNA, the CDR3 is TGTGCCAGCAGCTATAACAATGAGCAGTTCTTC.

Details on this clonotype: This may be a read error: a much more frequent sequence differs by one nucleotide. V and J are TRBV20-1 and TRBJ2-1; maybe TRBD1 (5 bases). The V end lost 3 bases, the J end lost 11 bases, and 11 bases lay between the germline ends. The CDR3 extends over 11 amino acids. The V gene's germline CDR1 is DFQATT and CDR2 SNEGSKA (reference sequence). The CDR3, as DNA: TGCAGTGCTAGCAGGGAAACTAAGCAGTTCTTC. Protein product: CSASRETKQFF.

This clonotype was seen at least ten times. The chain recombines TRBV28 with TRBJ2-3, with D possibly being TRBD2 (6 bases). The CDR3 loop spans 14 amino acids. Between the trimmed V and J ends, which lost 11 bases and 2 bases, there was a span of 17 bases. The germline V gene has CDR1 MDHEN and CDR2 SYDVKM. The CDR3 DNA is TGTGCCGGAGGGACGCTAGCGAACACAGATACGCAGTATTTT. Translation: CAGGTLANTDTQYF.

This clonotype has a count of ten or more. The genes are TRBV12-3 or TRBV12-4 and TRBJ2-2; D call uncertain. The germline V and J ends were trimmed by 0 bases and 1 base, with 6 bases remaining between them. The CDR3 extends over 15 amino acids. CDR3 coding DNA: TGTGCCAGCAGTTTAGCACTTGGGAACACCGGGGAGCTGTTTTTT. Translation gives CASSLALGNTGELFF.

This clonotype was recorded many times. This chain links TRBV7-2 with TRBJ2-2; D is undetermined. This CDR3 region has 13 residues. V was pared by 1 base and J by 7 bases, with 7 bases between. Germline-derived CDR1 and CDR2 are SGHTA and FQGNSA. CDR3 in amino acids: CASSLVWGGELFF. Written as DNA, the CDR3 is TGTGCCAGCAGCTTAGTGTGGGGCGGGGAGCTGTTTTTT.

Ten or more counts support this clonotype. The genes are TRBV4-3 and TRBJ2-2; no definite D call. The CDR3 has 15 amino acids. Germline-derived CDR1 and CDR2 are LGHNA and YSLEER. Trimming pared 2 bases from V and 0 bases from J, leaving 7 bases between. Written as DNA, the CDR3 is TGCGCCAGCAGCCAAAGTAGGCCGAACACCGGGGAGCTGTTTTTT. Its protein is CASSQSRPNTGELFF.

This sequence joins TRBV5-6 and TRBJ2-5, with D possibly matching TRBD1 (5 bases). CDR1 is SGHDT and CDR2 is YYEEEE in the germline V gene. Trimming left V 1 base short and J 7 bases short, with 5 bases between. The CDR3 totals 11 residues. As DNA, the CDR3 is TGTGCCAGCAGCTTGAGGGGGACCCAGTACTTC. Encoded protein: CASSLRGTQYF.

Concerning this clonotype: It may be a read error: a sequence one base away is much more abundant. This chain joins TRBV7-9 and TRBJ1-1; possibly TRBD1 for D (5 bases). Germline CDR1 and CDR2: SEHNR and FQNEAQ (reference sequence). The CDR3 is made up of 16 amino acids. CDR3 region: CASSFPTADLNTEDFF. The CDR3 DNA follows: TGTGCCAGCAGCTTTCCGACAGCCGACTTGAACACTGAAGATTTCTTT. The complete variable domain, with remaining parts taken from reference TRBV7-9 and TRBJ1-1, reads DTGVSQNPRHKITKRGQNVTFRCDPISEHNRLYWYRQTLGQGPEFLTYFQNEAQLEKSRLLSDRFSAERPKGSFSTLEIQRTEQGDSAMYLCASSFPTADLNTEDFFGQGTRLTVV.

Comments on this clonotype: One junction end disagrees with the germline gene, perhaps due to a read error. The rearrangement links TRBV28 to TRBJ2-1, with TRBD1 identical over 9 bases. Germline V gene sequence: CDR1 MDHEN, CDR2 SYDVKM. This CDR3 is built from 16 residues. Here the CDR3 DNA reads TGTGCCAGCAGTCCCCCCGGGACAGGGTCCCGCGATGAGCGGTTCTTC. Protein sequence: CASSPPGTGSRDERFF.

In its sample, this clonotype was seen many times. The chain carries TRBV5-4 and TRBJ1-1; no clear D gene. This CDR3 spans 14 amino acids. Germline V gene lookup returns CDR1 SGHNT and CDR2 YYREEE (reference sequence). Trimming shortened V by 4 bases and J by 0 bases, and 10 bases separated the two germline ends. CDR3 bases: TGTGCCAGCAGCGTAGAGGTCATGAACACTGAAGCTTTCTTT. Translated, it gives CASSVEVMNTEAFF.

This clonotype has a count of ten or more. The CDR3 region has the DNA TGCGCCAGCAGCCAAGATAGGACAGGGACAGCGCTGGAGCAGTACTTC. As protein: CASSQDRTGTALEQYF. The V and J genes are TRBV4-3 and TRBJ2-7; 8 bases align to TRBD1. Looked up from germline, CDR1 is LGHNA and CDR2 is YSLEER. Trimming removed 0 bases from V and 7 bases from J; junction bases left unmatched: 11. CDR3 length: 16 amino acids.

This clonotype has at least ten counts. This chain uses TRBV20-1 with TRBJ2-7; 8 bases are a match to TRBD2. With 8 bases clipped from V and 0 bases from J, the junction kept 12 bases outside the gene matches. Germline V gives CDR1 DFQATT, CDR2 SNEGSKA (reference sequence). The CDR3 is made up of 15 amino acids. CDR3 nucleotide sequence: TGCAGTACCTTGTCTGGGGGGACTAGCTCCTACGAGCAGTACTTC. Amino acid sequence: CSTLSGGTSSYEQYF.